Below are 23 T cell receptor beta chains sequenced from a single sample in a study of identifying expanded T cells in peripheral blood. Here immunoSEQ multiplex PCR was the method, and the copy in TCRdb shows in-frame clones only, minus some. The sample contains tens of thousands of clones, approximately 88% of which appear only once. Source material: blood. The receptors were gathered from a person aged 18-69 years in good health.

The V and J genes are TRBV30 and TRBJ1-1; D is undetermined. The germline V and J ends were trimmed by 0 bases and 8 bases, with 7 bases remaining between them. The V gene's germline CDR1 is GTSNPN and CDR2 SVGIG (reference sequence). The CDR3 totals 11 residues. CDR3 coding DNA: TGTGCCTGGAGTGTACGTGGGGAAGCTTTCTTT. Amino acid sequence: CAWSVRGEAFF.

The gene calls are TRBV14 and TRBJ2-7; D ambiguous. Per the germline V gene, CDR1 is SGHDN and CDR2 is FVKESK. The CDR3 is 15 residues long. The V and J ends lost 1 base and 4 bases respectively, with 14 bases between them. CDR3: CASSQGSKGIYEQYF. The CDR3 nucleotides read TGTGCCAGCAGCCAAGGTTCGAAAGGTATTTACGAGCAGTACTTC.

The chain is built from TRBV15 and TRBJ2-7, with 8 positions matching TRBD1. Germline V lookup: CDR1 LNHNV, CDR2 YYDKDF (reference sequence). The CDR3 length is 14 residues. V was clipped by 1 base and J by 5 bases; unmatched bases: 4. CDR3: CATSRGTGNHEQYF. DNA for the CDR3: TGTGCCACCAGCAGAGGGACAGGGAATCACGAGCAGTACTTC.

The rearrangement uses TRBV15 and TRBJ1-4; D remains ambiguous. Germline V lookup: CDR1 LNHNV, CDR2 YYDKDF (reference sequence). V shed 0 bases and J shed 4 bases, with 12 bases lying between them. The CDR3 sequence is 16 residues long. CDR3 in amino acids: CATSRDPTKLNEKLFF. The CDR3 bases are TGTGCCACCAGCAGAGACCCGACAAAGCTTAATGAAAAACTGTTTTTT.

This chain uses TRBV7-2 with TRBJ2-3; D possibly corresponds to TRBD2 (6 bases). The V end was cut by 5 bases, the J end by 1 base, with 16 bases between. This CDR3 has 16 amino acids. Germline lookup yields CDR1 SGHTA and CDR2 FQGNSA. This CDR3 reads CASSLLADLRTDTQYF. CDR3 sequence (DNA): TGTGCCAGCAGCCTCTTAGCGGACCTACGCACAGATACGCAGTATTTT.

The rearrangement uses TRBV11-2 and TRBJ2-2; D is uncertain. The CDR3 contains 12 residues. Trimming removed 5 bases from V and 6 bases from J, with 7 bases in between. Germline V gene lookup returns CDR1 SGHAT and CDR2 FQNNGV. The CDR3 DNA is TGTGCCAGCAGCCCTCCTGCCGGGGAGCTGTTTTTT. This codes for CASSPPAGELFF.

V gene TRBV27 combines with J gene TRBJ2-3; D is tentatively TRBD1 or TRBD2 (7 bases each). Trimming shortened V by 5 bases and J by 2 bases, and 14 bases separated the two germline ends. The CDR3 sequence is 15 residues long. CDR1 is MNHEY, CDR2 SMNVEV, per germline (reference sequence). The CDR3 is CASSLRGGTTDTQYF. CDR3 nucleotides: TGTGCCAGCAGTCTCAGGGGGGGAACCACAGATACGCAGTATTTT.

CDR3 coding DNA: TGCGCCAGCAGCCGAGGTCAGCGGGAGAAAGAGACCCAGTACTTC. Translating gives CASSRGQREKETQYF. V usage is TRBV4-1 and J usage is TRBJ2-5; TRBD2 aligns across 8 bases. CDR1 MGHRA and CDR2 YSYEKL come from the germline V gene. The junction had 7 bases not matched to a gene; V was cut back by 4 bases and J by 3 bases. The CDR3 is made up of 15 amino acids.

The sample holds one count of this clone. This chain joins TRBV19 and TRBJ2-7; no clear D gene. Germline values: CDR1 LNHDA, CDR2 SQIVND (reference sequence). The V end was cut by 5 bases, the J end by 0 bases, with 11 bases between. The CDR3 has 14 amino acids. The CDR3 DNA sequence: TGTGCCAGTAGTTCCGCACCCCGCTCCTACGAGCAGTACTTC. Its protein product is CASSSAPRSYEQYF.

V usage is TRBV28 and J usage is TRBJ2-7; no firm D call. The germline V gene has CDR1 MDHEN and CDR2 SYDVKM. Between the trimmed V and J ends, which lost 4 bases and 3 bases, there was a span of 4 bases. CDR3 length: 11 residues. Here the CDR3 reads CASSWSYEQYF. DNA for the CDR3: TGTGCCAGCAGTTGGAGCTACGAGCAGTACTTC.

V gene TRBV18 combines with J gene TRBJ1-1; 7 bases fit TRBD1. Germline CDR1 reads KGHSH; CDR2 reads LQKENI. V lost 2 bases to trimming and J lost 0 bases; unmatched junction nucleotides: 6. The CDR3 runs 16 residues. The DNA of the CDR3 is TGTGCCAGCTCACCAACCGGGACAGCTATGAACACTGAAGCTTTCTTT. Translated, it gives CASSPTGTAMNTEAFF.

J is TRBJ2-7 and V is TRBV28, with 9 positions matching TRBD2. The junction had 2 bases not matched to a gene; V was cut back by 3 bases and J by 2 bases. The germline V gene has CDR1 MDHEN and CDR2 SYDVKM. The CDR3 is 14 amino acids. The CDR3 loop is CASSLGLAPYEQYF. The CDR3 DNA sequence: TGTGCCAGCAGTTTGGGACTAGCTCCCTACGAGCAGTACTTC.

This chain links TRBV4-3 with TRBJ1-4, with 7 bases that match TRBD1. Trimming took 1 base from V and 0 from J; bases not matched to a gene: 5. The CDR3 extends over 17 amino acids. Germline values: CDR1 LGHNA, CDR2 YSLEER. The CDR3 here is CASSQGQGGTTNEKLFF. The CDR3 DNA follows: TGCGCCAGCAGCCAAGGACAGGGTGGGACAACTAATGAAAAACTGTTTTTT.

This chain uses TRBV27 with TRBJ2-1; 11 bases match TRBD2. J was trimmed by 4 bases and V by 5 bases; bases with no gene match: 4. This CDR3 spans 15 amino acids. Germline assignment: CDR1 MNHEY and CDR2 SMNVEV (reference sequence). In DNA form, the CDR3 reads TGTGCCAGCAGTCGAATAGCGGGGGGGTACAATGAGCAGTTCTTC. This translates into CASSRIAGGYNEQFF.

V is TRBV5-1 and J is TRBJ2-1, with 11 nucleotides matching TRBD2. CDR3 size: 16 residues. Germline CDR1 reads SGHRS; CDR2 reads YFSETQ. After removal of 2 bases from V and 7 bases from J, the junction contained 8 bases not matched to a gene. CDR3 DNA: TGCGCCAGCAGCTTCTTAGCGGGAGGGCCGGGGAATGAGCAGTTCTTC. Translation gives CASSFLAGGPGNEQFF.

V usage is TRBV6-5 and J usage is TRBJ2-5; 9 bases map to TRBD1. The DNA end favors TRBJ2-7, so the J call may be wrong. Germline CDR1 reads MNHEY; CDR2 reads SVGAGI. The CDR3 sequence is 15 residues long. The CDR3 DNA sequence: TGTGCCAGCAGCCTTGGGACAGGGAACGTCTACGAGCAGTACTTC. This codes for CASSLGTGNVYEQYF.

The rearrangement joins TRBV30 to TRBJ2-7; D not resolved. Trimming took off 2 bases at V and 1 base at J, with 3 bases between the two ends. The CDR3 length is 11 residues. Germline CDR1 GTSNPN, CDR2 SVGIG (reference sequence). The CDR3 DNA follows: TGTGCCTGGAGTTCGTCCTACGAGCAGTACTTC. Protein sequence: CAWSSSYEQYF. Based on the CDR3 plus reference TRBV30 and TRBJ2-7, the full variable domain is SQTIHQWPATLVQPVGSPLSLECTVEGTSNPNLYWYRQAAGRGLQLLFYSVGIGQISSEVPQNLSASRPQDRQFILSSKKLLLSDSGFYLCAWSSSYEQYFGPGTRLTVT.

The table lists this clone with a count of one. This chain links TRBV27 with TRBJ2-1; TRBD2 is a possible D gene (5 bases). The CDR3 loop spans 16 amino acids. Germline V gives CDR1 MNHEY, CDR2 SMNVEV (reference sequence). Trimming cost V 6 bases and J 5 bases, with 20 bases left between them. This CDR3 is CASSNRRPSRDNEQFF. The CDR3 DNA reads TGTGCCAGCAGCAATAGGCGGCCTAGCCGCGACAATGAGCAGTTCTTC.

The chain joins TRBV6-5 to TRBJ2-3, with 10 bases that match TRBD2. CDR3 length: 14 residues. Trimming cost V 7 bases and J 7 bases; bases outside gene matches: 8. Germline CDR1 is MNHEY and CDR2 is SVGAGI. CDR3 sequence: CASKVAGGANTQYF. The CDR3 DNA sequence: TGTGCCAGCAAGGTAGCGGGGGGAGCAAATACGCAGTATTTT.

This chain connects TRBV7-9 to TRBJ2-7; possible D gene TRBD1, 7 bases. The germline CDR1 and CDR2 sequences are SEHNR and FQNEAQ (reference sequence). Trimming shortened V by 4 bases and J by 7 bases, and 20 bases separated the two germline ends. CDR3 length equals 15 residues. CDR3 amino acids: CASSSGLQGLGEQYF. The CDR3 DNA sequence: TGTGCCAGCAGCTCTGGACTACAGGGGCTTGGGGAGCAGTACTTC.

The chain combines TRBV12-5 with TRBJ2-7; 11 bases agree with TRBD1. V gave up 5 bases and J gave up 1 base; unmatched junction bases: 4. Germline V lookup: CDR1 LGHNT, CDR2 FRNRAP. This CDR3 comprises 15 residues. The CDR3 sequence is CASGQGTGGSYEQYF. The DNA of the CDR3 is TGTGCTAGTGGTCAAGGGACAGGGGGGTCCTACGAGCAGTACTTC.

The chain joins TRBV10-3 to TRBJ1-5; a weak D match, TRBD1 (6 bases). V was cut by 5 bases and J by 4 bases, with 9 bases left in between. The CDR3 has 13 amino acids. The germline CDR1 and CDR2 sequences are ENHRY and SYGVKD. The CDR3 region is CAISWQGNQPQHF. CDR3 coding DNA: TGTGCCATCAGTTGGCAGGGGAATCAGCCCCAGCATTTT.

V and J are TRBV6-5 and TRBJ2-1, with 7 positions matching TRBD1. This CDR3 spans 14 amino acids. V dropped 5 bases and J dropped 4; count of bases not matched to a gene: 5. From germline, CDR1 is MNHEY and CDR2 SVGAGI. The CDR3 loop is CASSPQGPYNEQFF. The CDR3 region has the DNA TGTGCCAGCAGTCCACAGGGGCCTTACAATGAGCAGTTCTTC.